The clone carrying this TCR beta chain was recorded only once. The target antigen is unknown. Using immunoSEQ multiplex PCR, the repertoire was profiled, and TCRdb retains in-frame clones only, with some absent. The table records some 200,000 clones, approximately 94% of them present only once. Germline CDR1 LNHDA, CDR2 SQIVND (reference sequence). The CDR3 totals 11 residues. With 6 bases removed from V and 5 bases from J, the gap between germline ends came to 8 bases. The data were taken from a study of T cell responses to AZD1222 COVID-19 vaccine. Study results and limitations: Clonal diversity was possibly underestimated, and white British individuals and females predominated among donors. Baseline serology detected seropositivity in only six or seven AZD1222 recipients. Spike-wide vaccine-associated CD4 TCRs dominated at 160-218 and 743-854. Increased Spike-specific TCR breadth and depth were observed after two AZD1222 doses.

The sequenced sample was peripheral blood, obtained 28 days after the second dose of the MenACWY control vaccine. The chain couples TRBV19 to TRBJ2-7; no firm D call. This TCR derives from an adult who received the MenACWY meningococcal vaccine as a control. In nucleotides, the CDR3 is TGTGCCAGTAGCGTCCGGGACGAGCAGTACTTC. Protein: CASSVRDEQYF.